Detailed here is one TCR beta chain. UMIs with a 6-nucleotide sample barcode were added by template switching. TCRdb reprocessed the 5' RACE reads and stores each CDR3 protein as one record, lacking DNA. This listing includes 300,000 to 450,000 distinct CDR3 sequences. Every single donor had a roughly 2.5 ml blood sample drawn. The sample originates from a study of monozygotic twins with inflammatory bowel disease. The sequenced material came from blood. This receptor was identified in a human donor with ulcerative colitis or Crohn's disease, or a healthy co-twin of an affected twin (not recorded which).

The CDR3 protein is CASSLDFIVGGLAGNPYNEQFF. This chain links TRBV5-1 with TRBJ2-1; as DNA is missing, the TRBD2 call by TCRdb cannot be tested. Germline CDR1 and CDR2: SGHRS and YFSETQ. The CDR3 has 22 amino acids.